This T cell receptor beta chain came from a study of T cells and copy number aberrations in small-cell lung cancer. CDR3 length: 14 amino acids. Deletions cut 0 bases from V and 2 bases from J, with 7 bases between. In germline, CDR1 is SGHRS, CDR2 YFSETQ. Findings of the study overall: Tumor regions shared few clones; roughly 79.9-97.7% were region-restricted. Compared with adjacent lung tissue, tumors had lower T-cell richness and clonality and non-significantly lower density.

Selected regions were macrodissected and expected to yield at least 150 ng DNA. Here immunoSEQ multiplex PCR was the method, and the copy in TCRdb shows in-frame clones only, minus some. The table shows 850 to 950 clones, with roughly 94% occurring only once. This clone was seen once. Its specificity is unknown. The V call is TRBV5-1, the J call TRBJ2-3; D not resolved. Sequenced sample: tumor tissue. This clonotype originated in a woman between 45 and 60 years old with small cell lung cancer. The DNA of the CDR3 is TGCGCCAGCAGCTTGGGACTGACCACAGATACGCAGTATTTT. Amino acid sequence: CASSLGLTTDTQYF.